Shown below are 10 T cell receptor beta chains from a single sample sequenced in a study of cytomegalovirus exposure and HLA in healthy donors (dated by TCRdb to about 2017). The library relied on the immunoSEQ multiplex PCR assay. The multiplex PCR relied on a mix of 60 forward primers for TCR Vbeta segments and 13 reverse primers for TCR Jbeta segments. Here the immuneACCESS table is served through TCRdb, limited to in-frame sequences with V and J called. Missing clones are a known gap in these copies; in checked studies unresolved V genes cover under half, and the rest lacks a known reason. Recorded for this sample are around 150,000 clones; roughly 85% of them occurred a single time. Around 1.9% of the sample is in the top ten clones. The sequencing input was PBMCs. These receptors came from a man aged 35 to 55 in good health and CMV-seronegative.

The V call is TRBV29-1, the J call TRBJ1-5; 8 bases are shared with TRBD1. The germline gives CDR1 SQVTM, CDR2 ANQGSEA. The trim removed 6 bases at V and 3 bases at J, leaving 4 bases unmatched. The CDR3 runs 13 residues. This CDR3 reads CSVVTGDNQPQHF. The CDR3 nucleotides are TGCAGCGTCGTGACAGGGGACAATCAGCCCCAGCATTTT.

The chain joins TRBV30 to TRBJ2-7, with 9 positions matching TRBD2. The CDR3 runs to 12 residues. The J segment lost 12 bases and the V segment lost 3 bases, leaving 9 bases of the junction unmatched. Per the germline V gene, CDR1 is GTSNPN and CDR2 is SVGIG (reference sequence). The CDR3 region is CAWSPREGLTYF. The CDR3, as DNA: TGTGCCTGGAGCCCGCGGGAGGGCCTTACGTACTTC. The complete variable domain, with remaining parts taken from reference TRBV30 and TRBJ2-7, reads SQTIHQWPATLVQPVGSPLSLECTVEGTSNPNLYWYRQAAGRGLQLLFYSVGIGQISSEVPQNLSASRPQDRQFILSSKKLLLSDSGFYLCAWSPREGLTYFGPGTRLTVT.

The CDR3 is CATREEQVNYGYTF. In nucleotides, the CDR3 is TGTGCCACCAGGGAAGAACAAGTTAACTATGGCTACACCTTC. V usage is TRBV6-1 and J usage is TRBJ1-2; tentatively, D is TRBD1 (5 bases). The V gene lost 10 bases and the J gene lost 1 base, with 16 bases spanning the gap. The CDR3 is 14 residues long. The germline V gene encodes CDR1 MNHNS and CDR2 SASEGT.

The chain carries TRBV7-8 and TRBJ2-7, with D uncertain. Germline V CDR1 and CDR2: SGHVS, FQNEAQ. Trimming took 0 bases from V and 6 from J, leaving 15 bases between them. CDR3 length: 15 residues. CDR3 bases: TGTGCCAGCAGCTTAGCGGTTAAAGAGACGGGCGAGCAGTACTTC. Translating gives CASSLAVKETGEQYF.

The chain has TRBV10-2 and TRBJ2-2; D gene uncertain. This CDR3 has 15 amino acids. From germline, CDR1 is WSHSY and CDR2 SAAADI. Trimming cost V 10 bases and J 6 bases, with 21 bases left between them. DNA of the CDR3: TGCGCCACTCAACTTTTCCAGGCAGCACCCGGGGAGCTGTTTTTT. Residues: CATQLFQAAPGELFF.

The chain is built from TRBV7-2 and TRBJ2-4; the match to TRBD1 covers 9 bases. With V trimmed by 5 bases and J by 12 bases, 17 bases remained unmatched. The CDR3 contains 16 residues. Germline V gene lookup returns CDR1 SGHTA and CDR2 FQGNSA. The CDR3 nucleotides read TGTGCCAGCAGCCTTCCCGGGACAGGGTTGGTTGACAGTCAGTACTTC. Protein sequence: CASSLPGTGLVDSQYF.

The genes are TRBV18 and TRBJ2-7; D is possibly TRBD1 (6 bases). Germline values: CDR1 KGHSH, CDR2 LQKENI. This CDR3 spans 13 amino acids. V lost 2 bases, J lost 4 bases, and 9 bases lay in between. CDR3 residues: CASSPAQGYEQYF. CDR3 nucleotides: TGTGCCAGCTCACCAGCCCAGGGGTACGAGCAGTACTTC.

The chain employs TRBV5-4 and TRBJ2-7; perhaps TRBD1 as D (5 bases). CDR3 length equals 14 residues. Trimming removed 0 bases from V and 6 bases from J, with 13 bases in between. Germline CDR1 SGHNT, CDR2 YYREEE (reference sequence). DNA of the CDR3: TGTGCCAGCAGCTTGGCCATGGCACAGGCCGAGCAGTACTTC. Translating gives CASSLAMAQAEQYF.

The chain employs TRBV5-1 and TRBJ2-3, with 11 bases identical to TRBD2. Per the germline V gene, CDR1 is SGHRS and CDR2 is YFSETQ. The length of the CDR3 is 17 residues. J lost 2 bases, V lost 0 bases, and 5 bases had no gene match. As DNA, the CDR3 is TGCGCCAGCAGCTTGGGATTAGCGGGAGGGAACACAGATACGCAGTATTTT. Its translation is CASSLGLAGGNTDTQYF.

The chain joins TRBV5-6 to TRBJ2-4; 8 bases line up with TRBD1. Germline CDR1 reads SGHDT; CDR2 reads YYEEEE. Trimming at V came to 5 bases and at J to 0 bases, leaving 10 bases not matched to a gene. CDR3 length: 17 residues. For the CDR3, the DNA is TGTGCCAGCAGACACAGGGGGGATAGTTTAGCCAAAAACATTCAGTACTTC. Translating it yields CASRHRGDSLAKNIQYF.